Described below is a single T cell receptor beta chain sequence and its context. CDR3 length equals 16 residues. Trimming took 4 bases from V and 3 from J, leaving 15 bases between them. This entry comes from a study of shared clonotypes between healthy human individuals. TCRdb's table, derived via immunoSEQ multiplex PCR, lists solely in-frame clones and lacks some. The top ten hold 1.5% to 2% of the sample, which has about 1.9 million clones, 93% seen once. Naive CD8 cells comprised CD45RO-negative, CCR7-positively selected cells, excluding terminally differentiated effector memory CD45RA+ cells. This chain uses TRBV23-1 with TRBJ2-2; tentatively, D is TRBD2 (5 bases). TRBV23-1 is recorded as an ORF, its role being uncertain. The sequencing input was naive CD8+ T cells from PBMCs. This TCR came from a man between 18 and 29 years old in good health. Some clones in this sample may be carry-over from other donors' samples. CDR3 region: CASSPAGVPYTGELFF. The CDR3 coding sequence is TGCGCCAGCAGTCCCGCCGGGGTCCCTTACACCGGGGAGCTGTTTTTT.